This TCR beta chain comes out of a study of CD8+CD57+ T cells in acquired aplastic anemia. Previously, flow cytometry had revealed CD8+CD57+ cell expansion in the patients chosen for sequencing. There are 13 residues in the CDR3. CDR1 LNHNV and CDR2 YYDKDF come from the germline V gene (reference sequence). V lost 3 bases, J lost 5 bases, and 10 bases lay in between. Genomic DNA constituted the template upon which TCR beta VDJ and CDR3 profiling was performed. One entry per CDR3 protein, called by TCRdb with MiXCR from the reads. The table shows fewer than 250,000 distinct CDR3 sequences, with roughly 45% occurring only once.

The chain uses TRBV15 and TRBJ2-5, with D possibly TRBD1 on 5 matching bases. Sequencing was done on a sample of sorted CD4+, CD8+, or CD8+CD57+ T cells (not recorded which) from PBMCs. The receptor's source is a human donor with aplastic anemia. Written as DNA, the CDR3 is TGTGCCACCAGCAGGGACACCATGGAGACCCAGTACTTC. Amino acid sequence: CATSRDTMETQYF.